These T cell receptor beta chains were read from a single sample in a study of shared clonotypes between healthy human individuals. Profiled with immunoSEQ multiplex PCR; TCRdb holds only in-frame clones, not every one. The sample yields about a million clones, roughly 70% seen once. The sample was memory CD4+ T cells sorted from blood. All receptors come from a man between 18 and 29 years old in good health. Both conserved end residues are part of each CDR3. D genes are given only for firm matches. Size values are once, few and many counts, or a class for expanded clones, and some rows have none.

j_gene,v_gene,abundance,d_gene,CDR3nt,CDR3aa
TRBJ1-1,TRBV29-1,NA,TRBD1,TGCAGCGCTGATAGGAATGGACAGGGGGCGAGCACTGAAGCTTTCTTT,CSADRNGQGASTEAFF
TRBJ2-1,TRBV2,NA,NA,TGTGCCAGCAGTGAAGTTCGGCTCAATGAGCAGTTCTTC,CASSEVRLNEQFF
TRBJ2-7,TRBV19,NA,NA,TGTGCCAGTCAGCAGGGGAGGGCCTACGAGCAGTACTTC,CASQQGRAYEQYF
TRBJ2-7,TRBV6-5,once,TRBD1,TGTGCCAGCAGTCAGGGGGCTGCCTACGAGCAGTACTTC,CASSQGAAYEQYF
TRBJ2-7,TRBV7-2,many,NA,TGTGCCAGCAGCGAGAAGTACGAGCAGTACTTC,CASSEKYEQYF
TRBJ2-5,TRBV18,NA,TRBD1,TGTGCCAGCTCACTCGAAGGGACAGAGAAAAAAGAGACCCAGTACTTC,CASSLEGTEKKETQYF
TRBJ2-5,TRBV5-6,NA,TRBD2,TGTGCCAGCAGCTTGGGGACTAGCGAAGAGACCCAGTACTTC,CASSLGTSEETQYF
TRBJ1-2,TRBV19,NA,TRBD1,TGTGCCAGTAGTAAAGGGACAGGGGGGATCTATGGCTACACCTTC,CASSKGTGGIYGYTF
TRBJ2-7,TRBV19,NA,TRBD1,TGTGCCAGTAGTGTACTGGGGACAGGGTCTACCTACGAGCAGTACTTC,CASSVLGTGSTYEQYF
TRBJ1-1,TRBV2,NA,NA,TGTGCCAGCAGTTCGGACAGCTCCATGAACACTGAAGCTTTCTTT,CASSSDSSMNTEAFF
TRBJ2-5,TRBV7-9,NA,TRBD1,TGTGCCAGCAGCTCCGGGACAGGGTTACAGACCCAGTACTTC,CASSSGTGLQTQYF
TRBJ2-1,TRBV11-3,NA,NA,TGTGCCAGCAGCTTAGGAGTTGGTAGCGCCGACCCCTACAATGAGCAGTTCTTC,CASSLGVGSADPYNEQFF
TRBJ1-5,TRBV6-1,NA,NA,TGTGCCAGCAGTGAACCGCCTATGGAGCCCCAGCATTTT,CASSEPPMEPQHF
TRBJ1-4,TRBV30,few,NA,TGTGCCTGGAGCCATGAAAAACTGTTTTTT,CAWSHEKLFF
TRBJ1-1,TRBV28,NA,TRBD1,TGTGCCAGCAGCCCGGGGACAGTTGCTTTCTTT,CASSPGTVAFF
TRBJ2-7,TRBV5-1,NA,TRBD1,TGCGCCAGCAGCTCTTTCCGGGACAGGGGGCCCACCTACGAGCAGTACTTC,CASSSFRDRGPTYEQYF
TRBJ2-1,TRBV2,many,NA,TGTGCCAGCAGTACCTCAGGTTACTCCTACAATGAGCAGTTCTTC,CASSTSGYSYNEQFF
TRBJ1-2,TRBV29-1,NA,NA,TGCAGCGTTCGGCCCCAGGAGCATATCTACACCTTC,CSVRPQEHIYTF
TRBJ2-1,TRBV6-6,NA,NA,TGTGCCAGCAGCCCTCCGGGGTATGAGCAGTTCTTC,CASSPPGYEQFF
TRBJ2-2,TRBV6-1,NA,NA,TGTGCCAGCAGTGAAGTCCACGGGATCACCACCGGGGAGCTGTTTTTT,CASSEVHGITTGELFF
TRBJ2-7,TRBV4-1,NA,NA,TGCGCCAGCAGCCAAGGGCAGGGCCACTACGAGCAGTACTTC,CASSQGQGHYEQYF
TRBJ2-7,TRBV2,NA,NA,TGTGCCAGCACCTACTACGAGCAGTACTTC,CASTYYEQYF
TRBJ2-3,TRBV7-9,NA,NA,TGTGCCAGCAGCTGGGGGTTCGATACGCAGTATTTT,CASSWGFDTQYF
TRBJ2-6,TRBV28,NA,TRBD1,TGTGCCAGCAGTCCACCAGCCGGACAGGGACCCAACGTCCTGACTTTC,CASSPPAGQGPNVLTF
TRBJ1-6,TRBV6-1,many,TRBD1,TGTGCCAGCAGTGCAGTGGACAGGTTAAAAGGTTGGCCCTATAATTCACCCCTCCACTTT,CASSAVDRLKGWPYNSPLHF
TRBJ1-2,TRBV25-1,NA,NA,TGTGCCAGCAGTGACCCCGGCTGGGGGGGCGCTTATGGCTACACCTTC,CASSDPGWGGAYGYTF
TRBJ1-1,TRBV2,NA,NA,TGTGCCAGCAATTTCAGGCTTGACACTGAAGCTTTCTTT,CASNFRLDTEAFF
TRBJ2-7,TRBV6-6,once,TRBD2,TGTGCCAGCAGTGCTCGACTAGCGGGGGATAGTAGGCAGTACTTC,CASSARLAGDSRQYF
TRBJ1-6,TRBV18,many,NA,TGTGCCAGCTCCCCCGCCGGGGGGGAGTGGAATTCACCCCTCCACTTT,CASSPAGGEWNSPLHF
TRBJ2-2,TRBV10-3,NA,NA,TGTGCCATCAGCCAGCCACGAGTCGATACCGGGGAGCTGTTTTTT,CAISQPRVDTGELFF
TRBJ1-5,TRBV5-1,NA,NA,TGCGCCAGCAGCTTGGACGGCAGGGCCGTGCAGCCCCAGCATTTT,CASSLDGRAVQPQHF
TRBJ2-1,TRBV7-9,NA,NA,TGTGCCAGCAGCTTAGTTGGCAACACCTACAATGAGCAGTTCTTC,CASSLVGNTYNEQFF
TRBJ1-5,TRBV6-1,few,TRBD1,TGTGCCAGCAGCCTACAGGGGGGGGATCAGCCCCAGCATTTT,CASSLQGGDQPQHF
TRBJ2-7,TRBV10-1,once,NA,TGCGCCAGCAGTGAGAGGAAAGGGCGGGGCTCCTACGAGCAGTACTTC,CASSERKGRGSYEQYF
TRBJ1-2,TRBV18,few,TRBD1,TGTGCCAGCTCACCACTTTGGGGACAGCAAGTGAAACAGAGCTATGGCTACACCTTC,CASSPLWGQQVKQSYGYTF
TRBJ1-5,TRBV11-2,NA,TRBD1,TGTGCCAGCAGCACCGGGACAGGGCCGAATCAGCCCCAGCATTTT,CASSTGTGPNQPQHF
TRBJ2-1,TRBV11-2,once,NA,TGTGCCAGCAGCCCCAGGGGACGGGGGGACAATGAGCAGTTCTTC,CASSPRGRGDNEQFF
TRBJ1-3,TRBV28,once,TRBD1,TGTGCCAGCAGTTCCGCAGGGGGAGTAAACACCATATATTTT,CASSSAGGVNTIYF
TRBJ2-2,TRBV18,NA,NA,TGTGCCAGCTCACCACCCGTGGACACCGGGGAGCTGTTTTTT,CASSPPVDTGELFF
TRBJ2-1,TRBV18,NA,NA,TGTGCCAGCTCACCAGGGTCTCTAAACCGAGAAGAGCAGTTCTTC,CASSPGSLNREEQFF
TRBJ2-1,TRBV6-4,NA,NA,TGTGCCAGCAGTGACGGGGGTGGCAGGGGCTCCTACAATGAGCAGTTCTTC,CASSDGGGRGSYNEQFF
TRBJ2-2,TRBV7-8,NA,NA,TGTGCCAGCAGCTTAGTCACCGGCGCGAACACCGGGGAGCTGTTTTTT,CASSLVTGANTGELFF